These 26 T cell receptor beta chains originate from one sample sequenced in a study of shared clonotypes between healthy human individuals. The naive CD8 subset, CD45RO-negative cells positively selected for CCR7, excluded terminally differentiated effector memory CD45RA+ cells. Here immunoSEQ multiplex PCR was the method, and the copy in TCRdb shows in-frame clones only, minus some. Among around 2.1 million clones listed, roughly 91% were seen once. Source material: naive CD8+ T cells from PBMCs. Every receptor here comes from a man younger than 30 in good health. Some clones in this sample may be carry-over from other donors' samples.

The chain uses TRBV27 and TRBJ2-5; 8 bases align to TRBD1. CDR3 size: 15 residues. After removal of 1 base from V and 5 bases from J, the junction contained 6 bases not matched to a gene. Germline CDR1 is MNHEY and CDR2 is SMNVEV (reference sequence). CDR3 DNA sequence: TGTGCCAGCAGTTTATTGAGCAGGGGGCCGGAGACCCAGTACTTC. Residues: CASSLLSRGPETQYF.

The J gene is TRBJ2-1, the V gene TRBV7-3; TRBD1 might be the D (5 bases). Trimming cost V 2 bases and J 0 bases, with 11 bases left between them. Germline V gene data show CDR1 as SGHTA and CDR2 as FQGTGA. This CDR3 region has 16 residues. CDR3 loop: CASSLAAGHSYNEQFF. In DNA form, the CDR3 reads TGTGCCAGCAGCTTAGCCGCAGGGCACTCCTACAATGAGCAGTTCTTC.

With respect to this clone: Other DNA sequences in this specimen translate into the identical CDR3. This chain uses TRBV9 with TRBJ1-1, with TRBD1 identical over 7 bases. Germline V CDR1 and CDR2: SGDLS, YYNGEE. The CDR3 loop spans 14 amino acids. V shed 2 bases, J shed 2 bases, and the junction held 3 bases outside the gene matches. In DNA form, the CDR3 reads TGTGCCAGCAGCGTCCGGGACAGAAACACTGAAGCTTTCTTT. Residues: CASSVRDRNTEAFF.

The V and J genes are TRBV9 and TRBJ1-2; TRBD1 aligns across 9 bases. The germline V gene has CDR1 SGDLS and CDR2 YYNGEE. The CDR3 contains 15 residues. V was clipped by 3 bases and J by 6 bases; unmatched bases: 9. The CDR3 nucleotides read TGTGCCAGCAGCGCGAGCGCCGGGACAGGGAATGGCTACACCTTC. Translation gives CASSASAGTGNGYTF.

V usage is TRBV5-1 and J usage is TRBJ2-7, with D uncertain. The germline V gene has CDR1 SGHRS and CDR2 YFSETQ. Trimming pared 0 bases from V and 2 bases from J, leaving 9 bases between. The CDR3 extends over 14 amino acids. The CDR3 loop is CASSLDTLAYEQYF. CDR3 DNA sequence: TGCGCCAGCAGCTTGGATACCCTCGCCTACGAGCAGTACTTC.

This clone has only one observation. A far bigger clonotype differs at one base, so this is likely a read error. Other DNA sequences in this specimen translate into the identical CDR3. This rearrangement joins TRBV7-4 to TRBJ2-7; 7 positions agree with TRBD2. V was pared by 5 bases and J by 0 bases, with 13 bases of the junction left unmatched. Germline V gene data show CDR1 as SGHVT and CDR2 as SQSDAQ. The CDR3 covers 17 residues. CDR3 nucleotide sequence: TGTGCCAGCAGCGGGTCGACAACTAGCGATAGCTCCTACGAGCAGTACTTC. Residues: CASSGSTTSDSSYEQYF.

The chain combines TRBV29-1 with TRBJ2-1, with TRBD1 matching 7 bases. The CDR3 is 11 amino acids. Germline V gene data show CDR1 as SQVTM and CDR2 as ANQGSEA. With V trimmed by 7 bases and J by 7 bases, 4 bases remained unmatched. CDR3 nucleotide sequence: TGCAGCGGACAGGGTACGAATGAGCAGTTCTTC. This translates into CSGQGTNEQFF.

This chain connects TRBV9 to TRBJ2-1, with 12 bases identical to TRBD2. This CDR3 is built from 16 residues. V gave up 3 bases and J gave up 8 bases; unmatched junction bases: 9. The germline V gene encodes CDR1 SGDLS and CDR2 YYNGEE. The chain's CDR3 is CASSAGLAGYKDEQFF. CDR3 nucleotides: TGTGCCAGCAGCGCTGGACTAGCGGGATATAAGGATGAGCAGTTCTTC. Full variable domain (missing parts from reference TRBV9 and TRBJ2-1): DSGVTQTPKHLITATGQRVTLRCSPRSGDLSVYWYQQSLDQGLQFLIQYYNGEERAKGNILERFSAQQFPDLHSELNLSSLELGDSALYFCASSAGLAGYKDEQFFGPGTRLTVL.

The J gene is TRBJ2-1, the V gene TRBV4-1; no firm D call. Germline V gene data show CDR1 as MGHRA and CDR2 as YSYEKL. This CDR3 comprises 14 residues. V dropped 4 bases and J dropped 2 bases, with 9 bases sitting between them. CDR3 nucleotides: TGCGCCAGCAGCCCTGACAACACCTACAATGAGCAGTTCTTC. Translating it yields CASSPDNTYNEQFF.

The CDR3, as DNA: TGTGCCAGCACTCAAACTAGCCCTGCGAACACCGGGGAGCTGTTTTTT. This codes for CASTQTSPANTGELFF. This rearrangement joins TRBV6-6 to TRBJ2-2; TRBD2 is a possible D gene (6 bases). The CDR3 is 16 amino acids. The germline V and J ends were trimmed by 7 bases and 0 bases, with 15 bases remaining between them. Germline-derived CDR1 and CDR2 are MNHNY and SVGAGI (reference sequence).

CDR3 nucleotide sequence: TGTGCCAGCAGTCCCAGTACAGGCCTAGCGTACTACGAGCAGTACTTC. Translation gives CASSPSTGLAYYEQYF. The rearrangement uses TRBV27 and TRBJ2-7; the D gene is possibly TRBD2 (6 bases). Trimming pared 5 bases from V and 3 bases from J, leaving 20 bases between. Germline CDR1 MNHEY, CDR2 SMNVEV (reference sequence). The CDR3 is made up of 16 amino acids.

The chain joins TRBV28 to TRBJ1-3; the match to TRBD1 covers 7 bases. Germline V gene sequence: CDR1 MDHEN, CDR2 SYDVKM. The trim removed 7 bases at V and 4 bases at J, leaving 4 bases unmatched. CDR3 length: 13 residues. CDR3 sequence (DNA): TGTGCCAGCACCATGACAGGGGGAAACACCATATATTTT. Encoded protein: CASTMTGGNTIYF. Full variable domain (outside the CDR3, taken from reference TRBV28 and TRBJ1-3): DVKVTQSSRYLVKRTGEKVFLECVQDMDHENMFWYRQDPGLGLRLIYFSYDVKMKEKGDIPEGYSVSREKKERFSLILESASTNQTSMYLCASTMTGGNTIYFGEGSWLTVV.

V and J are TRBV28 and TRBJ2-7; 7 nucleotides match TRBD1. The CDR3 totals 15 residues. V was pared by 5 bases and J by 0 bases, with 7 bases of the junction left unmatched. Germline V gene lookup returns CDR1 MDHEN and CDR2 SYDVKM. The CDR3 DNA reads TGTGCCAGCAGTCCCCGGGGACAGTACTCCTACGAGCAGTACTTC. The encoded protein is CASSPRGQYSYEQYF.

V usage is TRBV7-8 and J usage is TRBJ2-7, with D maybe TRBD2 (6 bases). Trimming cost V 7 bases and J 6 bases, with 19 bases left between them. Germline V gene lookup returns CDR1 SGHVS and CDR2 FQNEAQ. The CDR3 contains 14 residues. CDR3 amino acids: CASTGSISTSEQYF. CDR3 in DNA: TGTGCCAGCACCGGGAGTATCTCTACGAGCGAGCAGTACTTC.

This chain uses TRBV5-4 with TRBJ2-7, with a possible D match to TRBD2 (6 bases). Trimming removed 0 bases at V and 6 bases at J, with 16 bases between. The V gene's germline CDR1 is SGHNT and CDR2 YYREEE (reference sequence). The CDR3 is 15 residues long. CDR3 protein: CASSLAWDGTREQYF. The CDR3 nucleotides are TGTGCCAGCAGCTTGGCCTGGGACGGGACTCGCGAGCAGTACTTC.

The chain couples TRBV19 to TRBJ1-1, with D perhaps TRBD1 (5 bases). The ends were cut back, 4 bases at V and 7 bases at J, with 13 bases in the middle. This CDR3 spans 13 amino acids. Germline CDR1 and CDR2: LNHDA and SQIVND (reference sequence). CDR3 DNA sequence: TGTGCCAGTAGTAAGTCAACCCAGGGTGAAGCTTTCTTT. Translated: CASSKSTQGEAFF.

The rearrangement uses TRBV5-1 and TRBJ2-2; D gene unclear. The CDR3 contains 11 residues. The germline gives CDR1 SGHRS, CDR2 YFSETQ. Trimming pared 4 bases from V and 8 bases from J, leaving 6 bases between. For the CDR3, the DNA is TGCGCCAGCAGCCAAAAAGGGGAGCTGTTTTTT. Translating it yields CASSQKGELFF.

The chain recombines TRBV10-3 with TRBJ2-3; D might be TRBD1 (6 bases). The V and J ends lost 5 bases and 2 bases respectively, with 14 bases between them. CDR1 and CDR2 (germline): ENHRY, SYGVKD. The CDR3 contains 15 residues. In DNA form, the CDR3 reads TGTGCCATCAGTACAGGGATCGAATACACAGATACGCAGTATTTT. Translation: CAISTGIEYTDTQYF.

The gene calls are TRBV27 and TRBJ2-5; D unresolved. Trimming took 2 bases from V and 2 from J, leaving 6 bases between them. CDR1 is MNHEY and CDR2 is SMNVEV in the germline V gene (reference sequence). There are 13 residues in the CDR3. CDR3: CASSLIRQETQYF. The CDR3 DNA sequence: TGTGCCAGCAGTTTAATCCGACAAGAGACCCAGTACTTC.

The chain is built from TRBV10-3 and TRBJ2-7; perhaps TRBD1 as D (6 bases). V was cut by 1 base and J by 1 base, with 8 bases left in between. CDR3 length: 14 residues. Germline loops: CDR1 ENHRY, CDR2 SYGVKD. CDR3 DNA sequence: TGTGCCATCAGTGAGTGGGACACATCCTACGAGCAGTACTTC. Amino acids: CAISEWDTSYEQYF.

This chain connects TRBV6-1 to TRBJ2-1; the D is unclear. V was clipped by 2 bases and J by 2 bases, with 10 bases between them. The CDR3 runs to 15 residues. Germline V gene data show CDR1 as MNHNS and CDR2 as SASEGT. CDR3 residues: CASSEKSSPYNEQFF. The CDR3 region has the DNA TGTGCCAGCAGTGAAAAGTCCAGCCCCTACAATGAGCAGTTCTTC.

This chain joins TRBV6-6 and TRBJ2-3; TRBD2 matches at 10 bases. This CDR3 region has 16 residues. The germline gives CDR1 MNHNY, CDR2 SVGAGI (reference sequence). V dropped 4 bases and J dropped 5; count of bases not matched to a gene: 9. The CDR3 sequence: CASSWGLAGGGDTQYF. For the CDR3, the DNA is TGTGCCAGCAGTTGGGGTTTAGCGGGAGGAGGAGATACGCAGTATTTT.

With respect to this clone: The same CDR3 is also encoded by other DNA sequences in this sample. The gene calls are TRBV5-5 and TRBJ1-1, with D unclear. Germline-derived CDR1 and CDR2 are SGHKS and YYEKEE (reference sequence). The CDR3 contains 13 residues. V was shortened by 1 base and J by 1 base, with 5 bases between the two germline ends. DNA of the CDR3: TGTGCCAGCAGCTTGTACAAGAACACTGAAGCTTTCTTT. Protein: CASSLYKNTEAFF. Based on the CDR3 plus reference TRBV5-5 and TRBJ1-1, the full variable domain is DAGVTQSPTHLIKTRGQQVTLRCSPISGHKSVSWYQQVLGQGPQFIFQYYEKEERGRGNFPDRFSARQFPNYSSELNVNALLLGDSALYLCASSLYKNTEAFFGQGTRLTVV.

The chain employs TRBV30 and TRBJ1-2; D gene uncertain. Germline CDR1 reads GTSNPN; CDR2 reads SVGIG (reference sequence). V was trimmed by 2 bases and J by 8 bases, leaving 9 bases between them. This CDR3 is 11 amino acids long. This CDR3 reads CAWSHLAGYTF. In DNA, the CDR3 is TGTGCCTGGAGTCACTTAGCGGGCTACACCTTC.

As to this clone: Other DNA sequences in this specimen translate into the identical CDR3. The chain is built from TRBV19 and TRBJ2-7; D call uncertain. CDR1 and CDR2 from the germline V gene are LNHDA and SQIVND (reference sequence). Deletions cut 3 bases from V and 4 bases from J, with 10 bases between. The CDR3 extends over 13 amino acids. The CDR3 nucleotides are TGTGCCAGTAGTATGTTCTTGAGTTACGAGCAGTACTTC. Translated, it gives CASSMFLSYEQYF.

V gene TRBV19 combines with J gene TRBJ2-3, with D hard to call. The germline gives CDR1 LNHDA, CDR2 SQIVND (reference sequence). With 5 bases removed from V and 0 bases from J, the gap between germline ends came to 6 bases. The CDR3 is 13 residues long. The CDR3: CASSPPSTDTQYF. The CDR3 coding sequence is TGTGCCAGTAGTCCGCCTAGCACAGATACGCAGTATTTT.